These 22 T cell receptor beta chains were sequenced from one sample in a study of T cell responses to AZD1222 COVID-19 vaccine. TCRdb's table, derived via immunoSEQ multiplex PCR, lists solely in-frame clones and lacks some. Of more than 150,000 clones listed, over 80% were seen once; the top ten hold roughly a tenth. The sequencing used peripheral blood, collected on day 0 of AZD1222 vaccination. These receptors came from an adult in good health.

The chain combines TRBV21-1 with TRBJ2-5. TRBV21-1 is assigned pseudogene status. The CDR3 consists of 12 residues. DNA for the CDR3: TGTGCCAGCAGGAAAAGGGACGGGACCCAGTACTTC. As protein: CASRKRDGTQYF.

This chain uses TRBV6-5 with TRBJ1-1, with D unresolved. The CDR3 consists of 12 residues. CDR1 and CDR2 (germline): MNHEY, SVGAGI. The CDR3 loop is CVTRASLTEAFF. CDR3 bases: TGTGTCACTCGAGCGTCCCTCACTGAAGCTTTCTTT.

The genes are TRBV6-5 and TRBJ2-5; a possible D gene is TRBD1 (6 bases). Germline V lookup: CDR1 MNHEY, CDR2 SVGAGI. Trimming stripped 2 bases from V and 5 bases from J, with 18 bases between. This CDR3 region has 16 residues. The CDR3 nucleotides are TGTGCCAGCAGTTACATTGGTGCAGGGGCAGGGGAGACCCAGTACTTC. This codes for CASSYIGAGAGETQYF.

V gene TRBV18 combines with J gene TRBJ1-1; tentative D call: TRBD1 (6 bases). Germline CDR1 reads KGHSH; CDR2 reads LQKENI. V lost 3 bases and J lost 1, with 12 bases in between. This CDR3 is built from 15 residues. This chain's CDR3 is CASSPQPGQNTEAFF. CDR3 sequence (DNA): TGTGCCAGCTCACCCCAACCGGGACAGAACACTGAAGCTTTCTTT.

This clone was detected only once. The rearrangement joins TRBV14 to TRBJ2-5, with D possibly matching TRBD2 (7 bases). Germline lookup yields CDR1 SGHDN and CDR2 FVKESK. Trimming removed 1 base at V and 5 bases at J, with 14 bases between. The CDR3 is made up of 15 amino acids. CDR3 residues: CASSQAGRGSETQYF. CDR3 bases: TGTGCCAGCAGCCAAGCAGGGAGGGGGTCGGAGACCCAGTACTTC.

The gene calls are TRBV7-2 and TRBJ1-1; D gene uncertain. The V and J ends lost 5 bases and 4 bases respectively, with 14 bases between them. The length of the CDR3 is 14 residues. In germline, CDR1 is SGHTA, CDR2 FQGNSA. In DNA, the CDR3 is TGTGCCAGCAGCCGTCTATGGACGGGCACTGAAGCTTTCTTT. Translating gives CASSRLWTGTEAFF.

The gene calls are TRBV7-2 and TRBJ2-3; no reliable D call. The ends were cut back, 1 base at V and 3 bases at J, with 14 bases in the middle. This CDR3 has 16 amino acids. CDR1 and CDR2 (germline): SGHTA, FQGNSA. The DNA for the CDR3 is TGTGCCAGCAGCTTAGTGGTATTAGAAGCGACAGATACGCAGTATTTT. Protein: CASSLVVLEATDTQYF.

The V call is TRBV6-1, the J call TRBJ2-3; 7 bases fit TRBD2. Germline trimming cut 4 bases from V and 0 bases from J; bases unmatched to any gene: 10. The CDR3 extends over 17 amino acids. CDR1 is MNHNS and CDR2 is SASEGT in the germline V gene. Written as DNA, the CDR3 is TGTGCCAGCAGTGCCTCCATACTAGCGTATAGCACAGATACGCAGTATTTT. Its protein is CASSASILAYSTDTQYF.

V is TRBV29-1 and J is TRBJ2-7; D is ambiguous. V dropped 3 bases and J dropped 10 bases, with 13 bases sitting between them. The CDR3 covers 11 residues. CDR1 and CDR2 from the germline V gene are SQVTM and ANQGSEA. In DNA form, the CDR3 reads TGCAGCGTTGACTACTTGAGTCGACAGTACTTC. Protein sequence: CSVDYLSRQYF.

The CDR3 DNA reads TGTGCCAGCAGCCAAGATCGGGGGATGTGGAATGAGCAGTTCTTC. It encodes CASSQDRGMWNEQFF. This chain links TRBV14 with TRBJ2-1; D perhaps matches TRBD2 (6 bases). Trimming took 0 bases from V and 7 from J, leaving 13 bases between them. The CDR3 totals 15 residues. Germline V gene data show CDR1 as SGHDN and CDR2 as FVKESK. Filled out from reference TRBV14 and TRBJ2-1, the complete variable domain reads EAGVTQFPSHSVIEKGQTVTLRCDPISGHDNLYWYRRVMGKEIKFLLHFVKESKQDESGMPNNRFLAERTGGTYSTLKVQPAELEDSGVYFCASSQDRGMWNEQFFGPGTRLTVL.

The V call is TRBV4-1, the J call TRBJ1-4; 7 positions match TRBD1. Germline CDR1 and CDR2: MGHRA and YSYEKL. V shed 2 bases and J 3 bases; nucleotides not matched to a gene: 3. The CDR3 length is 15 residues. The CDR3 nucleotides are TGCGCCAGCAGCCAACCGACAGGGTCTAATGAAAAACTGTTTTTT. Protein product: CASSQPTGSNEKLFF.

This sequence joins TRBV14 and TRBJ2-2; D is perhaps TRBD1 or TRBD2 (7 bases each). V was cut by 4 bases and J by 7 bases, with 28 bases left in between. Germline values: CDR1 SGHDN, CDR2 FVKESK. This CDR3 is built from 19 residues. CDR3 sequence reads: CASSRYKGAAGVYNGELFF. In nucleotides, the CDR3 is TGTGCCAGCAGCCGATATAAGGGGGCGGCGGGAGTTTACAACGGGGAGCTGTTTTTT.

The gene calls are TRBV3-1 (or the pseudogene TRBV3-2) and TRBJ1-2; TRBD1 agrees at 7 bases. Trimming at V came to 1 base and at J to 8 bases, leaving 1 base not matched to a gene. Per the germline V gene, CDR1 is LGHDT and CDR2 is YNNKEL (reference sequence). CDR3 length: 12 residues. The CDR3 DNA follows: TGTGCCAGCAGCCAAGGACAGGGCGGCTACACCTTC. Protein sequence: CASSQGQGGYTF.

The chain recombines TRBV7-9 with TRBJ1-4; the D gene is possibly TRBD1 (6 bases). Per germline, CDR1 SEHNR and CDR2 FQNEAQ (reference sequence). The V end was cut by 5 bases, the J end by 3 bases, with 16 bases between. The CDR3 is 16 residues long. This CDR3 reads CASSGQTGGANEKLFF. In DNA, the CDR3 is TGTGCCAGCAGCGGCCAAACCGGGGGCGCTAATGAAAAACTGTTTTTT.

The chain links TRBV5-5 to TRBJ1-5; 7 bases fit TRBD1. The CDR3 length is 15 residues. Looked up from germline, CDR1 is SGHKS and CDR2 is YYEKEE (reference sequence). V lost 1 base, J lost 3 bases, and 4 bases stayed unmatched. The CDR3 region is CASSLWQGDNQPQHF. The CDR3 bases are TGTGCCAGCAGCTTGTGGCAGGGGGACAATCAGCCCCAGCATTTT.

This chain uses TRBV29-1 with TRBJ2-7; no clear D. Per germline, CDR1 SQVTM and CDR2 ANQGSEA. V gave up 5 bases and J gave up 5 bases, with 10 bases separating them. The CDR3 loop spans 11 amino acids. CDR3 nucleotides: TGCAGCGTTACAGACTTGGACGAGCAGTACTTC. Amino acid sequence: CSVTDLDEQYF.

The genes are TRBV5-1 and TRBJ1-3; no firm D call. CDR1 is SGHRS and CDR2 is YFSETQ in the germline V gene. This CDR3 contains 16 residues. V was trimmed by 2 bases and J by 2 bases, leaving 14 bases between them. The CDR3 region has the DNA TGCGCCAGCAGCTTCGAACCCCCCCCCGCTGGAAACACCATATATTTT. It is translated as CASSFEPPPAGNTIYF.

The chain couples TRBV15 to TRBJ1-5; the D is unclear. CDR1 and CDR2 (germline): LNHNV, YYDKDF (reference sequence). This CDR3 has 15 residues. Trimming took 3 bases from V and 0 from J, leaving 9 bases between them. The CDR3 reads CATSSEAYSNQPQHF. The CDR3 coding sequence is TGTGCCACCAGCAGTGAGGCTTATAGCAATCAGCCCCAGCATTTT.

The chain joins TRBV2 to TRBJ2-3; D unresolved. Germline V lookup: CDR1 SNHLY, CDR2 FYNNEI. The CDR3 covers 14 residues. Trimming took off 2 bases at V and 5 bases at J, with 11 bases between the two ends. The CDR3 sequence is CASSEISYGDTQYF. Written as DNA, the CDR3 is TGTGCCAGCAGTGAAATTAGTTACGGAGATACGCAGTATTTT.

The chain uses TRBV25-1 and TRBJ1-2, with unresolved D. CDR3 length: 13 amino acids. In germline, CDR1 is MGHDK, CDR2 SYGVNS. The germline V and J ends were trimmed by 4 bases and 0 bases, with 6 bases remaining between them. The CDR3 DNA follows: TGTGCCAGCAGTGTCACAGCTAACTATGGCTACACCTTC. Translation gives CASSVTANYGYTF.

The chain couples TRBV6-2 or TRBV6-3 to TRBJ2-1, with D unresolved. The CDR3 extends over 13 amino acids. CDR1 MNHEY and CDR2 SVGEGT come from the germline V gene. The germline V and J ends were trimmed by 2 bases and 4 bases, with 6 bases remaining between them. The CDR3, as DNA: TGTGCCAGCAGTTACGGTCAGTACAATGAGCAGTTCTTC. Its translation is CASSYGQYNEQFF.

J is TRBJ2-1 and V is TRBV29-1; D perhaps matches TRBD1 (6 bases). Germline V gene sequence: CDR1 SQVTM, CDR2 ANQGSEA. The CDR3 is made up of 13 amino acids. V was clipped by 4 bases and J by 4 bases, with 11 bases between them. The CDR3 is CSVGAGAYNEQFF. The CDR3 DNA follows: TGCAGCGTTGGCGCAGGGGCTTACAATGAGCAGTTCTTC.